A single sample is the source of the 26 T cell receptor beta chains below, sequenced in a study of T cells in Graves' hyperthyroidism and ophthalmopathy. The source material, RNA transcripts, was used to amplify TCR beta CDR3 regions. The TCR CDR3 was amplified in a first-round RT-PCR using the HTBI primer set. TCRdb re-called the multiplex PCR reads with MiXCR, one entry per CDR3 protein. The sample gives about 560,000 distinct CDR3 sequences, around 45% of which show up once; approximately 8.2% is in the top ten. Input material: peripheral blood or thyroid tissue (not recorded which). The receptors originated from a woman aged 18-29 years with Graves' hyperthyroidism.

The sample holds one count of this clonotype. The chain joins TRBV24-1 to TRBJ2-2; D might be TRBD2 (7 bases). The CDR3 totals 14 residues. Germline lookup yields CDR1 KGHDR and CDR2 SFDVKD. Trimming stripped 1 base from V and 12 bases from J, with 14 bases between. The CDR3 loop is CATSDLKAGHKLFF. The CDR3 nucleotides read TGTGCCACCAGTGATTTAAAAGCGGGACACAAGCTGTTTTTT.

The V and J genes are TRBV3-1 and TRBJ1-1; weak D call: TRBD1 (5 bases). The CDR3 has 14 residues. The germline V gene encodes CDR1 LGHDT and CDR2 YNNKEL (reference sequence). Between the trimmed V and J ends, which lost 0 bases and 4 bases, there was a span of 9 bases. Here the CDR3 reads CASSQDLQGTEAFF. The DNA of the CDR3 is TGTGCCAGCAGCCAAGATCTGCAGGGCACTGAAGCTTTCTTT.

This clonotype showed up just a few times. The chain recombines TRBV5-8 with TRBJ1-5, with 8 bases identical to TRBD1. This CDR3 comprises 15 residues. The germline V gene has CDR1 SGHTS and CDR2 YDEGEE. The V and J ends lost 2 bases and 3 bases, in that order; junction bases with no gene match: 4. DNA of the CDR3: TGTGCCAGCAGCTTCGGCAGGGGGCTCAATCAGCCCCAGCATTTT. Protein product: CASSFGRGLNQPQHF.

The V gene is TRBV10-3, the J gene TRBJ1-2; D unresolved. CDR3 length: 13 amino acids. V was clipped by 0 bases and J by 8 bases, with 10 bases between them. In germline, CDR1 is ENHRY, CDR2 SYGVKD. This CDR3 is CAISESTGRGYTF. DNA for the CDR3: TGTGCCATCAGTGAGTCGACGGGCAGGGGCTACACCTTC.

The gene calls are TRBV7-3 and TRBJ1-1; TRBD1 is a possible D gene (6 bases). V dropped 0 bases and J dropped 8 bases, with 16 bases sitting between them. The CDR3 has 15 residues. Germline CDR1 reads SGHTA; CDR2 reads FQGTGA. CDR3 sequence reads: CASSLTGNSRGEAFF. The CDR3 bases are TGTGCCAGCAGCTTAACTGGGAATTCGAGGGGGGAAGCTTTCTTT.

The chain recombines TRBV20-1 with TRBJ1-6, with unresolved D. V shed 1 base and J shed 7 bases, with 8 bases lying between them. The CDR3 consists of 13 residues. Germline V lookup: CDR1 DFQATT, CDR2 SNEGSKA (reference sequence). CDR3 residues: CSARGLQNSPLHF. As DNA, the CDR3 is TGCAGTGCTAGAGGACTACAGAATTCACCCCTCCACTTT.

The chain recombines TRBV7-8 with TRBJ1-5, with 7 bases lining up with TRBD1. The CDR3 sequence is 16 residues long. J gave up 5 bases and V 6 bases, and 13 bases lay outside the gene matches. Germline V CDR1 and CDR2: SGHVS, FQNEAQ. Here the CDR3 reads CASSFGKGANHQPQHF. CDR3 nucleotides: TGTGCCAGCAGTTTTGGTAAGGGGGCAAATCATCAGCCCCAGCATTTT.

The rearrangement links TRBV15 to TRBJ1-2; 7 bases match TRBD1. The V segment lost 3 bases and the J segment 3 bases; nucleotides outside the gene matches: 4. This CDR3 is built from 14 residues. CDR1 is LNHNV and CDR2 is YYDKDF in the germline V gene (reference sequence). CDR3 DNA sequence: TGTGCCACCAGCAGTTCGACAGGGCACTATGGCTACACCTTC. Its protein is CATSSSTGHYGYTF.

The chain joins TRBV27 to TRBJ1-2; D is uncertain. Germline V lookup: CDR1 MNHEY, CDR2 SMNVEV (reference sequence). This CDR3 is 14 amino acids long. The germline V and J ends were trimmed by 0 bases and 6 bases, with 11 bases remaining between them. CDR3 in DNA: TGTGCCAGCAGTTTATCGTCGCAGTACAATGGCTACACCTTC. Encoded protein: CASSLSSQYNGYTF.

This chain joins TRBV12-3 or TRBV12-4 and TRBJ2-5; 9 bases agree with TRBD1. This CDR3 region has 16 residues. V shed 8 bases, J shed 5 bases, and the junction held 15 bases outside the gene matches. The CDR3 loop is CASEKDRGSFRETQYF. Written as DNA, the CDR3 is TGTGCCAGCGAGAAGGACAGGGGCTCTTTCAGGGAGACCCAGTACTTC.

This clonotype was recorded many times. The chain is built from TRBV29-1 and TRBJ2-5, with unresolved D. Germline CDR1 and CDR2: SQVTM and ANQGSEA. The CDR3 loop spans 12 amino acids. The V gene lost 7 bases and the J gene lost 5 bases, with 14 bases spanning the gap. The CDR3 is CSARKGGETQYF. Here the CDR3 DNA reads TGCAGCGCTCGAAAAGGTGGGGAGACCCAGTACTTC.

There are many counts of this clonotype. One end of the junction varies from germline; a read error may be responsible. The chain uses TRBV10-3 and TRBJ2-7; a possible D gene is TRBD1 (5 bases). The length of the CDR3 is 13 residues. The germline V gene encodes CDR1 ENHRY and CDR2 SYGVKD. CDR3 bases: TGTGCCAGCAGTGAGACAGTCTCCTACGAGCAGTACTTC. This codes for CASSETVSYEQYF.

Concerning this clonotype itself: This may be a read error, as it is one base from a much larger clone. This chain links TRBV29-1 with TRBJ2-2; 12 positions agree with TRBD1. The germline V gene has CDR1 SQVTM and CDR2 ANQGSEA. CDR3 length: 14 amino acids. The CDR3 coding sequence is TGCAGCATTGAGGGACAGGGGGCCGTCGGGGAGCTGTTTTTT. Amino acids: CSIEGQGAVGELFF.

A word on this clonotype: A read error may account for a junction end that differs from germline. V and J are TRBV12-3 or TRBV12-4 and TRBJ1-3, with TRBD1 matching 7 bases. CDR3 length: 16 residues. CDR3 sequence reads: CASNLQGRDSGNTIYF. CDR3 sequence (DNA): TGTGCCAGCAATTTACAGGGGCGCGACTCTGGAAACACCATATATTTT.

The V call is TRBV9, the J call TRBJ1-6, with 8 bases that match TRBD1. J lost 7 bases, V lost 3 bases, and 3 bases had no gene match. Germline values: CDR1 SGDLS, CDR2 YYNGEE. This CDR3 contains 14 residues. CDR3 sequence: CASSERTGNSPLHF. The CDR3 DNA reads TGTGCCAGCAGCGAGAGGACAGGGAATTCACCCCTCCACTTT. Using reference TRBV9 and TRBJ1-6 for the parts outside the CDR3, the full variable domain is DSGVTQTPKHLITATGQRVTLRCSPRSGDLSVYWYQQSLDQGLQFLIQYYNGEERAKGNILERFSAQQFPDLHSELNLSSLELGDSALYFCASSERTGNSPLHFGNGTRLTVT.

The chain has TRBV2 and TRBJ2-2, with TRBD1 as a possible D gene (5 bases). Deletions cut 9 bases from V and 7 bases from J, with 12 bases between. The V gene's germline CDR1 is SNHLY and CDR2 FYNNEI. This CDR3 is built from 12 residues. The CDR3 region is CASYRSIGELFF. The CDR3 DNA sequence: TGTGCCAGTTACAGGTCCATCGGGGAGCTGTTTTTT. The full variable domain, with the rest looked up from reference TRBV2 and TRBJ2-2, is EPEVTQTPSHQVTQMGQEVILRCVPISNHLYFYWYRQILGQKVEFLVSFYNNEISEKSEIFDDQFSVERPDGSNFTLKIRSTKLEDSAMYFCASYRSIGELFFGEGSRLTVL.

The genes are TRBV7-9 and TRBJ1-3; the D is unclear. V was trimmed by 3 bases and J by 2 bases, leaving 14 bases between them. Germline CDR1 reads SEHNR; CDR2 reads FQNEAQ (reference sequence). This CDR3 comprises 16 residues. CDR3 loop: CASSLETSFTGNTIYF. CDR3 coding DNA: TGTGCCAGCAGCTTGGAGACTAGTTTTACTGGAAACACCATATATTTT.

This clonotype came up many times. This sequence joins TRBV15 and TRBJ1-2; 10 positions match TRBD1. The germline V gene has CDR1 LNHNV and CDR2 YYDKDF (reference sequence). The CDR3 runs 15 residues. With 9 bases clipped from V and 5 bases from J, the junction kept 12 bases outside the gene matches. DNA for the CDR3: TGTGCCACGCACGACAGGGGGCAAGGGGAATATGGCTACACCTTC. It yields the protein CATHDRGQGEYGYTF. The full variable domain, with the rest looked up from reference TRBV15 and TRBJ1-2, is DAMVIQNPRYQVTQFGKPVTLSCSQTLNHNVMYWYQQKSSQAPKLLFHYYDKDFNNEADTPDNFQSRRPNTSFCFLDIRSPGLGDTAMYLCATHDRGQGEYGYTFGSGTRLTVV.

The V and J genes are TRBV7-6 and TRBJ1-2, with D tentatively TRBD1 (5 bases). The CDR3 is made up of 14 amino acids. Germline values: CDR1 SGHVS, CDR2 FNYEAQ. Trimming stripped 6 bases from V and 4 bases from J, with 15 bases between. CDR3 sequence reads: CASSKSRRVYGYTF. CDR3 sequence (DNA): TGTGCCAGCAGTAAAAGTCGCAGGGTCTATGGCTACACCTTC.

The chain employs TRBV7-2 and TRBJ2-2, with a possible D match to TRBD2 (5 bases). V was clipped by 9 bases and J by 2 bases, with 16 bases between them. The CDR3 totals 15 residues. CDR1 and CDR2 (germline): SGHTA, FQGNSA. The CDR3 is CASRPGLANTGELFF. The CDR3 coding sequence is TGTGCCAGTAGACCAGGACTTGCAAACACCGGGGAGCTGTTTTTT.

This clonotype was seen just once. The rearrangement joins TRBV25-1 to TRBJ2-7, with a possible D match to TRBD2 (5 bases). This CDR3 has 15 residues. Per the germline V gene, CDR1 is MGHDK and CDR2 is SYGVNS. Trimming removed 8 bases at V and 0 bases at J, with 17 bases between. The CDR3 nucleotides read TGTGCCAGCGTTGAAGATCGGGATAGCTCCTACGAGCAGTACTTC. This encodes CASVEDRDSSYEQYF.

This sequence joins TRBV7-9 and TRBJ1-2; a possible D gene is TRBD1 (5 bases). In germline, CDR1 is SEHNR, CDR2 FQNEAQ (reference sequence). The CDR3 covers 13 residues. The ends were cut back, 3 bases at V and 4 bases at J, with 9 bases in the middle. CDR3 residues: CASSFRQIYGYTF. CDR3 bases: TGTGCCAGCAGCTTCCGACAGATCTATGGCTACACCTTC.

This chain links TRBV13 with TRBJ1-2, with 8 bases aligning to TRBD1. After removal of 2 bases from V and 8 bases from J, the junction contained 4 bases not matched to a gene. From germline, CDR1 is PRHDT and CDR2 FYEKMQ (reference sequence). The CDR3 spans 13 residues. CDR3 region: CASSLHRGNGYTF. CDR3 DNA sequence: TGTGCCAGCAGCTTACACAGGGGGAACGGCTACACCTTC. Full variable domain (rest looked up from reference TRBV13 and TRBJ1-2): AAGVIQSPRHLIKEKRETATLKCYPIPRHDTVYWYQQGPGQDPQFLISFYEKMQSDKGSIPDRFSAQQFSDYHSELNMSSLELGDSALYFCASSLHRGNGYTFGSGTRLTVV.

On this clonotype itself: The germline gene is not matched at one end of the junction; a read error may be the cause. The chain links TRBV6-1 to TRBJ2-2; the D is unclear. The CDR3 runs 13 residues. CDR1 and CDR2 from the germline V gene are MNHNS and SASEGT. The CDR3 sequence is CAISEALPGELFF. In DNA form, the CDR3 reads TGTGCCATCAGTGAAGCGCTTCCCGGGGAGCTGTTTTTT.

This clonotype was seen ten or more times. This sequence joins TRBV29-1 and TRBJ2-5, with 10 bases identical to TRBD2. CDR3 size: 12 residues. Germline assignment: CDR1 SQVTM and CDR2 ANQGSEA. Trimming at V came to 6 bases and at J to 3 bases, leaving 1 base not matched to a gene. CDR3 in amino acids: CSVGTSEETQYF. The CDR3 region has the DNA TGCAGCGTGGGGACTAGCGAAGAGACCCAGTACTTC.

This chain connects TRBV7-3 to TRBJ1-5; no reliable D call. The CDR3 has 14 residues. Trimming took 5 bases from V and 3 from J, leaving 11 bases between them. Germline loops: CDR1 SGHTA, CDR2 FQGTGA. The CDR3 DNA is TGTGCCAGCAGCCCTCGGAATCTCAATCAGCCCCAGCATTTT. Translated: CASSPRNLNQPQHF. The full variable domain, with the rest looked up from reference TRBV7-3 and TRBJ1-5, is GAGVSQTPSNKVTEKGKYVELRCDPISGHTALYWYRQSLGQGPEFLIYFQGTGAADDSGLPNDRFFAVRPEGSVSTLKIQRTERGDSAVYLCASSPRNLNQPQHFGDGTRLSIL.